These 17 T cell receptor beta chains were sequenced from one sample in a study of post-analysis software for immune sequencing data. General observations from the study: Comparison of patients with controls showed a handful of TRBV segments more frequent in patients, TRBV5-6, TRBV5-1 and TRBV20-1 among them.

Antigens for these TCRs are unknown. Unique molecular identifiers had been added to the TCR beta cDNA libraries. TCRdb itself ran the PCR reads through MiXCR, one entry per CDR3 protein. The data show roughly 650,000 distinct CDR3 sequences, approximately 59% seen once. What was sequenced was blood. The receptors stem from a girl aged 2-10 years with multiple sclerosis.

The rearrangement links TRBV5-1 to TRBJ2-3, with 9 nucleotides matching TRBD1. CDR3 length: 14 amino acids. V was pared by 4 bases and J by 4 bases, with 4 bases of the junction left unmatched. Germline assignment: CDR1 SGHRS and CDR2 YFSETQ. The CDR3 DNA follows: TGCGCCAGCAGCAGGGACAGGGATCCAGATACGCAGTATTTT. This sequence encodes CASSRDRDPDTQYF.

V and J are TRBV4-3 and TRBJ2-3, with D perhaps given as TRBD1 or TRBD2 (6 bases each). This CDR3 comprises 16 residues. With 0 bases removed from V and 5 bases from J, the gap between germline ends came to 15 bases. CDR1 is LGHNA and CDR2 is YSLEER in the germline V gene. The CDR3 spells CASSQDSRGVGDTQYF. DNA for the CDR3: TGCGCCAGCAGCCAAGACTCTAGGGGGGTGGGAGATACGCAGTATTTT.

Regarding this clonotype: This CDR3 is missing its conserved last phenylalanine or tryptophan, likely due to a read error. This chain connects TRBV5-1 to TRBJ1-2, with a tentative D call TRBD1 (5 bases). Looked up from germline, CDR1 is SGHRS and CDR2 is YFSETQ. CDR3 length equals 14 residues. V lost 4 bases to trimming and J lost 8 bases, with 18 bases between them. For the CDR3, the DNA is TGCGCCAGCAGCCCGATGGCAGGGAAAAGGGGCTACACCTGC. It encodes CASSPMAGKRGYTC.

Of note for this clonotype: This is likely a read error, given that the CDR3 carries no conserved phenylalanine or tryptophan at its end. The rearrangement uses TRBV18 and TRBJ2-1; 9 positions agree with TRBD1. CDR3 length: 14 residues. With V trimmed by 7 bases and J by 4 bases, 5 bases remained unmatched. Germline CDR1 reads KGHSH; CDR2 reads LQKENI. The DNA of the CDR3 is TGTGCCAGCTTAAGGGACAGGGAGTACAATGAGCAGTTCGTC. Its translation is CASLRDREYNEQFV.

This rearrangement joins TRBV6-2 or TRBV6-3 to TRBJ1-1; 7 bases fit TRBD1. The V and J ends lost 7 bases and 11 bases, in that order; junction bases with no gene match: 13. Germline assignment: CDR1 MNHEY and CDR2 SVGEGT. This CDR3 spans 13 amino acids. This chain's CDR3 is CASTDGDSYKAFF. CDR3 in DNA: TGTGCCAGCACCGATGGGGACAGCTATAAGGCTTTCTTT.

The chain's CDR3 is CASSMRVRTQETQYF. CDR3 DNA sequence: TGTGCCAGCAGCATGCGGGTCAGGACCCAAGAGACCCAGTACTTC. The genes are TRBV11-2 and TRBJ2-5; D may be TRBD2 (5 bases). Germline CDR1 SGHAT, CDR2 FQNNGV. The CDR3 totals 15 residues. V was shortened by 5 bases and J by 1 base, with 14 bases between the two germline ends. Looking up the rest from reference TRBV11-2 and TRBJ2-5 gives the full variable domain: EAGVAQSPRYKIIEKRQSVAFWCNPISGHATLYWYQQILGQGPKLLIQFQNNGVVDDSQLPKDRFSAERLKGVDSTLKIQPAKLEDSAVYLCASSMRVRTQETQYFGPGTRLLVL.

V is TRBV20-1 and J is TRBJ2-3, with 15 bases matching TRBD2. Germline CDR1 is DFQATT and CDR2 is SNEGSKA (reference sequence). The CDR3 loop spans 18 amino acids. Losses at the gene ends were 0 bases for V and 2 bases for J; bases not matched to a gene: 6. The CDR3 DNA follows: TGCAGTGCTAGAGACGGGGGACTAGCGGGAGGCAACACAGATACGCAGTATTTT. Amino acids: CSARDGGLAGGNTDTQYF.

There are a few counts of this clonotype. J is TRBJ2-3 and V is TRBV9, with TRBD1 matching 10 bases. The V gene's germline CDR1 is SGDLS and CDR2 YYNGEE. This CDR3 spans 18 amino acids. V was clipped by 4 bases and J by 1 base; unmatched bases: 12. CDR3 amino acids: CASSITPEGTGGTDTQYF. The CDR3 nucleotides read TGTGCCAGCAGCATAACCCCGGAGGGGACAGGGGGCACAGATACGCAGTATTTT.

The gene calls are TRBV13 and TRBJ1-1; tentatively, D is TRBD1 (5 bases). CDR1 PRHDT and CDR2 FYEKMQ come from the germline V gene (reference sequence). CDR3 length: 19 amino acids. Trimming cost V 2 bases and J 3 bases, with 25 bases left between them. The CDR3 coding sequence is TGTGCCAGCAGCTTATTCCTTGAGACGGGCGGATGGGGCTACACTGAAGCTTTCTTT. Its translation is CASSLFLETGGWGYTEAFF.

This clonotype was detected a few times. This chain joins TRBV20-1 and TRBJ2-4; 7 nucleotides agree with TRBD2. The DNA end lines up better with TRBJ2-7; the J call may be wrong. The CDR3 runs to 14 residues. From germline, CDR1 is DFQATT and CDR2 SNEGSKA (reference sequence). The CDR3 here is CSARPQRDEYEQYF. The CDR3 DNA reads TGCAGTGCCAGACCCCAGCGGGATGAATACGAGCAGTACTTC.

This chain uses TRBV6-5 with TRBJ1-2, with 7 bases lining up with TRBD1. The CDR3 is 12 amino acids. Germline V gene lookup returns CDR1 MNHEY and CDR2 SVGAGI. V was clipped by 5 bases and J by 8 bases; unmatched bases: 5. In DNA form, the CDR3 reads TGTGCCAGCAGTCGGACAGGACGGGGCTACACCTTC. Protein: CASSRTGRGYTF.

This chain connects TRBV5-6 to TRBJ1-2; D not resolved. Trimming removed 1 base from V and 0 bases from J, with 7 bases in between. CDR3 length equals 14 residues. Germline V gene sequence: CDR1 SGHDT, CDR2 YYEEEE. In DNA form, the CDR3 reads TGTGCCAGCAGCTTGACTTTGGCTAACTATGGCTACACCTTC. This gives the protein CASSLTLANYGYTF.

The chain employs TRBV13 and TRBJ2-7; no definite D call. V lost 3 bases, J lost 2 bases, and 8 bases lay in between. Germline-derived CDR1 and CDR2 are PRHDT and FYEKMQ (reference sequence). This CDR3 is 13 amino acids long. The CDR3 is CASSFTTTYEQYF. CDR3 bases: TGTGCCAGCAGCTTTACAACTACCTACGAGCAGTACTTC.

The V gene is TRBV6-4, the J gene TRBJ2-1; 11 nucleotides align to TRBD2. The CDR3 spans 17 residues. V trimming: 2 bases; J trimming: 5 bases; junction bases outside the gene matches: 8. Germline CDR1 MRHNA, CDR2 SNTAGT. Written as DNA, the CDR3 is TGTGCCAGCAGTGACACCCGACTAGCGGGGTTTAACAATGAGCAGTTCTTC. Translating it yields CASSDTRLAGFNNEQFF.

The chain has TRBV9 and TRBJ2-1; 8 bases fit TRBD1. The germline V gene has CDR1 SGDLS and CDR2 YYNGEE. CDR3 length: 15 amino acids. V was clipped by 3 bases and J by 4 bases; unmatched bases: 6. DNA for the CDR3: TGTGCCAGCAGCGAGACAGGGGCCGAATACAATGAGCAGTTCTTC. Protein sequence: CASSETGAEYNEQFF.

The table lists this clonotype with a few counts. The V gene is TRBV10-2, the J gene TRBJ1-2; maybe TRBD1 (5 bases). CDR1 is WSHSY, CDR2 SAAADI, per germline. CDR3 size: 14 residues. V lost 0 bases and J 3 bases, leaving 8 bases between the germline ends. CDR3 sequence reads: CASSESIGDYGYTF. CDR3 nucleotide sequence: TGCGCCAGCAGTGAGTCGATAGGGGACTATGGCTACACCTTC.

This sequence joins TRBV20-1 and TRBJ2-5; no definite D call. Per germline, CDR1 DFQATT and CDR2 SNEGSKA (reference sequence). The CDR3 has 12 amino acids. V lost 6 bases and J lost 5, with 13 bases in between. CDR3 in amino acids: CSAPGLGETQYF. CDR3 in DNA: TGCAGTGCACCGGGCCTGGGGGAGACCCAGTACTTC.